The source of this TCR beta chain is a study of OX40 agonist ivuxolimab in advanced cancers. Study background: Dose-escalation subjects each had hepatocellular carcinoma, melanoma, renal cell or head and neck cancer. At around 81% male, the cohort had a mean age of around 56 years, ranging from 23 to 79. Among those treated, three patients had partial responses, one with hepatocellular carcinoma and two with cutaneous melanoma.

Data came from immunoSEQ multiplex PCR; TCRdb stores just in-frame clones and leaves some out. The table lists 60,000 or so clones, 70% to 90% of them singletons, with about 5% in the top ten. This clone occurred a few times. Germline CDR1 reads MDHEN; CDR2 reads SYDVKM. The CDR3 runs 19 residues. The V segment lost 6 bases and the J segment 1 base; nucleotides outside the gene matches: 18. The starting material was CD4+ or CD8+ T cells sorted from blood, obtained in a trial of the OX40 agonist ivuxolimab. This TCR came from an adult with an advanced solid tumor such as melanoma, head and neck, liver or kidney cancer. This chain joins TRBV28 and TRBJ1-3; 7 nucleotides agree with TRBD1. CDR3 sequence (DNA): TGTGCCAGCAGCCCCTATCAGGGGGATTTTTTTCCGTCTGGAAACACCATATATTTT. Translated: CASSPYQGDFFPSGNTIYF.